Following are 15 T cell receptor beta chains from one sample sequenced in a study of blood T cell repertoires in COVID-19. Some clones are missing from TCRdb's copy, which holds only in-frame ones; the method was immunoSEQ multiplex PCR. The sample records over 90,000 clones, 80% to 90% being singletons. The source material was peripheral blood. The receptors were gathered from a man at least 80 years old with acute or convalescent COVID-19.

CDR3 DNA: TGCGCCAGCAGCCGTAAATGGGGGGACACTGAAGCTTTCTTT. Residues: CASSRKWGDTEAFF. The chain has TRBV5-1 and TRBJ1-1; tentatively, D is TRBD1 (5 bases). The V gene lost 4 bases and the J gene lost 3 bases, with 13 bases spanning the gap. The CDR3 is 14 residues long. Germline CDR1 reads SGHRS; CDR2 reads YFSETQ.

CDR3 in amino acids: CASSSGLAGNTDTQYF. The CDR3, as DNA: TGCGCCAGCAGCTCAGGACTAGCGGGCAACACAGATACGCAGTATTTT. This chain uses TRBV5-1 with TRBJ2-3, with TRBD2 matching over 11 bases. Germline values: CDR1 SGHRS, CDR2 YFSETQ. With 3 bases clipped from V and 2 bases from J, the junction kept 5 bases outside the gene matches. The CDR3 is made up of 16 amino acids.

The rearrangement links TRBV5-1 to TRBJ2-3; 13 bases align to TRBD2. The CDR3 contains 15 residues. Germline V gene data show CDR1 as SGHRS and CDR2 as YFSETQ. The trim removed 5 bases at V and 4 bases at J, leaving 4 bases unmatched. As DNA, the CDR3 is TGCGCCAGCAGACTGGGACTAGCGGGATCAGATACGCAGTATTTT. Protein sequence: CASRLGLAGSDTQYF.

This chain joins TRBV10-3 and TRBJ2-7, with a weak D call TRBD2 (6 bases). In germline, CDR1 is ENHRY, CDR2 SYGVKD. The germline V and J ends were trimmed by 6 bases and 0 bases, with 12 bases remaining between them. The CDR3 covers 14 residues. The CDR3 reads CAIRNGGYSYEQYF. As DNA, the CDR3 is TGTGCCATCAGGAACGGAGGGTACTCCTACGAGCAGTACTTC.

V is TRBV11-2 and J is TRBJ1-2; 7 bases are a match to TRBD1. The CDR3 covers 15 residues. CDR1 SGHAT and CDR2 FQNNGV come from the germline V gene. V lost 5 bases and J lost 2; bases outside the gene matches: 8. CDR3: CASSARPTGNYGYTF. CDR3 coding DNA: TGTGCCAGCAGCGCACGTCCGACAGGGAACTATGGCTACACCTTC.

The chain combines TRBV4-3 with TRBJ2-3, with no clear D. This CDR3 spans 13 amino acids. V lost 0 bases to trimming and J lost 15 bases, with 16 bases between them. The germline CDR1 and CDR2 sequences are LGHNA and YSLEER. Here the CDR3 reads CASSQDLTGTRYF. CDR3 coding DNA: TGCGCCAGCAGCCAAGATCTAACTGGTACGCGATATTTT.

This clone was found once. Here the CDR3 reads CATSRGGRGRNTEAFF. The CDR3 nucleotides are TGTGCCACCAGCAGAGGGGGCAGGGGCCGTAACACTGAAGCTTTCTTT. The chain is built from TRBV15 and TRBJ1-1; the D gene is possibly TRBD1 (6 bases). The CDR3 sequence is 16 residues long. Germline CDR1 LNHNV, CDR2 YYDKDF (reference sequence). V lost 1 base to trimming and J lost 2 bases, with 14 bases between them. Full variable domain (rest looked up from reference TRBV15 and TRBJ1-1): DAMVIQNPRYQVTQFGKPVTLSCSQTLNHNVMYWYQQKSSQAPKLLFHYYDKDFNNEADTPDNFQSRRPNTSFCFLDIRSPGLGDTAMYLCATSRGGRGRNTEAFFGQGTRLTVV.

This chain connects TRBV5-8 to TRBJ1-4; 8 bases map to TRBD1. The V segment lost 4 bases and the J segment 2 bases; nucleotides outside the gene matches: 4. CDR1 is SGHTS and CDR2 is YDEGEE in the germline V gene. The CDR3 length is 15 residues. The CDR3 reads CASSVQGATNEKLFF. The CDR3 DNA reads as TGTGCCAGCAGCGTCCAGGGGGCTACTAATGAAAAACTGTTTTTT.

J is TRBJ2-1 and V is TRBV7-9; the D gene is possibly TRBD1 (6 bases). Germline V gene sequence: CDR1 SEHNR, CDR2 FQNEAQ (reference sequence). The CDR3 has 14 residues. The germline V and J ends were trimmed by 9 bases and 4 bases, with 16 bases remaining between them. CDR3 sequence (DNA): TGTGCCAGTATCCCTAGGCAGGGGTACAATGAGCAGTTCTTC. This codes for CASIPRQGYNEQFF. Based on the CDR3 plus reference TRBV7-9 and TRBJ2-1, the full variable domain is DTGVSQNPRHKITKRGQNVTFRCDPISEHNRLYWYRQTLGQGPEFLTYFQNEAQLEKSRLLSDRFSAERPKGSFSTLEIQRTEQGDSAMYLCASIPRQGYNEQFFGPGTRLTVL.

The chain is built from TRBV5-1 and TRBJ2-7; 10 bases match TRBD1. The CDR3 loop spans 14 amino acids. The V gene's germline CDR1 is SGHRS and CDR2 YFSETQ. V lost 5 bases to trimming and J lost 7 bases; unmatched junction nucleotides: 9. The CDR3 protein is CASRNRDRGEEQYF. CDR3 sequence (DNA): TGCGCCAGCAGAAACCGGGACAGGGGTGAGGAGCAGTACTTC.

The V and J genes are TRBV20-1 and TRBJ2-1, with TRBD2 matching over 8 bases. Germline V gene sequence: CDR1 DFQATT, CDR2 SNEGSKA (reference sequence). V dropped 3 bases and J dropped 6; count of bases not matched to a gene: 7. The CDR3 consists of 14 residues. Here the CDR3 reads CSASLAGGGNEQFF. In nucleotides, the CDR3 is TGCAGTGCTAGTCTGGCGGGAGGAGGCAATGAGCAGTTCTTC.

This clone was seen just once. This chain connects TRBV27 to TRBJ1-2; D is possibly TRBD1 (6 bases). V shed 6 bases and J shed 8 bases, with 13 bases lying between them. The CDR3 consists of 12 residues. In germline, CDR1 is MNHEY, CDR2 SMNVEV (reference sequence). Here the CDR3 DNA reads TGTGCCAGCAGAGCCAGGGGTGGGGGCTACACCTTC. Its translation is CASRARGGGYTF.

This clone was seen only once. The gene calls are TRBV9 and TRBJ1-2; 8 bases match TRBD1. J gave up 4 bases and V 3 bases, and 5 bases lay outside the gene matches. Germline V gene sequence: CDR1 SGDLS, CDR2 YYNGEE. This CDR3 region has 14 residues. The CDR3 bases are TGTGCCAGCAGCGCCATGACAGGGGCCTATGGCTACACCTTC. Translation gives CASSAMTGAYGYTF. Drawing the rest from reference TRBV9 and TRBJ1-2, the complete variable domain is DSGVTQTPKHLITATGQRVTLRCSPRSGDLSVYWYQQSLDQGLQFLIQYYNGEERAKGNILERFSAQQFPDLHSELNLSSLELGDSALYFCASSAMTGAYGYTFGSGTRLTVV.

The chain links TRBV5-6 to TRBJ2-2; D unclear. The CDR3 sequence is 14 residues long. V was pared by 2 bases and J by 6 bases, with 11 bases between. Germline-derived CDR1 and CDR2 are SGHDT and YYEEEE. As DNA, the CDR3 is TGTGCCAGCAGCTTCGGTCTAGAGGCCGGGGAGCTGTTTTTT. It yields the protein CASSFGLEAGELFF.

The chain uses TRBV6-5 and TRBJ1-2; D perhaps matches TRBD1 (5 bases). Germline V lookup: CDR1 MNHEY, CDR2 SVGAGI. V lost 5 bases, J lost 4 bases, and 17 bases lay in between. The CDR3 is 15 residues long. Here the CDR3 reads CASSTQGRVGYGYTF. The CDR3 region has the DNA TGTGCCAGCAGTACTCAGGGCAGGGTAGGCTATGGCTACACCTTC.